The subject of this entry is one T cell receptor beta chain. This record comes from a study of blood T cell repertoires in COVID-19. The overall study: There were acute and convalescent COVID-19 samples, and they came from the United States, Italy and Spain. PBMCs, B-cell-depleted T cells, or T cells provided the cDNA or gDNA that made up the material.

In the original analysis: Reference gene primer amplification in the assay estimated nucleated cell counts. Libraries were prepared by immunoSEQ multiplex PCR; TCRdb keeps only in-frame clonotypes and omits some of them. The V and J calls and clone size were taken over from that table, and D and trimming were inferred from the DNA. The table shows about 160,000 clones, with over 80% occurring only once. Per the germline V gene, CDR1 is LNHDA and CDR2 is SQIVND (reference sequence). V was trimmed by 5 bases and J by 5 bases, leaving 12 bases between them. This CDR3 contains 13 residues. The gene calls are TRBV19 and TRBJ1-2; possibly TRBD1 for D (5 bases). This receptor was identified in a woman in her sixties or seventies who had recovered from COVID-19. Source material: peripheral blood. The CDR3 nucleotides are TGTGCCAGTAGTGTTCAGGGATTTTATGGCTACACCTTC. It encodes CASSVQGFYGYTF.